Below, 18 T cell receptor beta chains from the same sample are listed, as sequenced in a study of blood T cell repertoires in COVID-19. Profiling relied on immunoSEQ multiplex PCR, and the TCRdb table lists in-frame clones only, not all of them. The sample shows 130,000 to 150,000 clones, 84% of them seen only once. Sample: peripheral blood. The source is a man aged 55 to 70 with active or convalescent COVID-19.

This clone was recorded a few times. The V gene is TRBV2, the J gene TRBJ1-1; TRBD1 aligns across 10 bases. The CDR3 extends over 15 amino acids. Unmatched junction bases numbered 11, after V lost 6 bases and J lost 7 bases. Germline assignment: CDR1 SNHLY and CDR2 FYNNEI. DNA of the CDR3: TGTGCCAGCAGGGAGGGACAGGGGAGTTTTATTGAAGCTTTCTTT. Its translation is CASREGQGSFIEAFF.

The chain couples TRBV5-4 to TRBJ1-1, with D perhaps matching TRBD1 (5 bases). This CDR3 has 16 amino acids. Germline-derived CDR1 and CDR2 are SGHNT and YYREEE (reference sequence). The germline V and J ends were trimmed by 4 bases and 1 base, with 17 bases remaining between them. Here the CDR3 DNA reads TGTGCCAGCAGCCCACCGAACAGGATGGAGAACACTGAAGCTTTCTTT. Protein sequence: CASSPPNRMENTEAFF. Based on the CDR3 plus reference TRBV5-4 and TRBJ1-1, the full variable domain is ETGVTQSPTHLIKTRGQQVTLRCSSQSGHNTVSWYQQALGQGPQFIFQYYREEENGRGNFPPRFSGLQFPNYSSELNVNALELDDSALYLCASSPPNRMENTEAFFGQGTRLTVV.

The chain has TRBV6-2 or TRBV6-3 and TRBJ1-1; D might be TRBD1 (5 bases). Germline assignment: CDR1 MNHEY and CDR2 SVGEGT. Trimming stripped 6 bases from V and 1 base from J, with 18 bases between. The CDR3 loop spans 16 amino acids. The CDR3 DNA reads TGTGCCAGCAGCTCTTGGGGGGATGCAAAGAACACTGAAGCTTTCTTT. Its translation is CASSSWGDAKNTEAFF.

This rearrangement joins TRBV5-1 to TRBJ1-3; D perhaps matches TRBD1 (6 bases). V lost 0 bases, J lost 2 bases, and 6 bases lay in between. This CDR3 is built from 14 residues. Germline CDR1 SGHRS, CDR2 YFSETQ. CDR3 loop: CASSLAGAGNTIYF. Here the CDR3 DNA reads TGCGCCAGCAGCTTGGCAGGGGCTGGAAACACCATATATTTT.

V usage is TRBV7-2 and J usage is TRBJ1-2; possible D gene TRBD1, 6 bases. The CDR3 consists of 17 residues. The V gene's germline CDR1 is SGHTA and CDR2 FQGNSA. V gave up 6 bases and J gave up 8 bases, with 28 bases separating them. The CDR3 is CASSQPRGGAKGRGYTF. The CDR3 DNA reads as TGTGCCAGCAGTCAACCACGGGGGGGGGCGAAAGGTCGCGGCTACACCTTC.

Here the CDR3 reads CASSKVSRDSYEQYV. CDR3 bases: TGTGCCAGCAGCAAAGTTTCGCGAGACTCCTACGAGCAGTACGTC. The V gene is TRBV21-1, the J gene TRBJ2-7; the table's D gene call, TRBD2, was not cross checked with the DNA. TRBV21-1 is termed a pseudogene. CDR3 size: 15 residues.

The count of this clone is one. This rearrangement joins TRBV6-5 to TRBJ1-4; D is possibly TRBD1 (6 bases). Germline CDR1 is MNHEY and CDR2 is SVGAGI. There are 16 residues in the CDR3. V was cut by 0 bases and J by 5 bases, with 13 bases left in between. The CDR3 is CASSYSWGRRNEKLFF. The CDR3 DNA sequence: TGTGCCAGCAGTTACTCCTGGGGGCGACGGAATGAAAAACTGTTTTTT.

The rearrangement joins TRBV9 to TRBJ2-3, with 8 nucleotides matching TRBD2. Germline CDR1 and CDR2: SGDLS and YYNGEE. V shed 0 bases and J 5 bases; nucleotides not matched to a gene: 17. This CDR3 has 19 residues. CDR3 protein: CASSVATSASGPLEDTQYF. DNA for the CDR3: TGTGCCAGCAGCGTAGCTACCTCGGCTAGCGGGCCCTTAGAAGATACGCAGTATTTT.

The chain has TRBV3-1 (or the pseudogene TRBV3-2) and TRBJ2-3, with D hard to call. CDR1 is LGHDT and CDR2 is YNNKEL in the germline V gene (reference sequence). The CDR3 is made up of 14 amino acids. With 1 base removed from V and 0 bases from J, the gap between germline ends came to 5 bases. CDR3 amino acids: CASSQGPSTDTQYF. In DNA form, the CDR3 reads TGTGCCAGCAGCCAAGGGCCCAGCACAGATACGCAGTATTTT.

CDR3 protein: CASSGHRVDLGEAFF. CDR3 in DNA: TGCGCCAGCAGCGGACACAGGGTAGATTTGGGTGAAGCTTTCTTT. The chain couples TRBV5-1 to TRBJ1-1; maybe TRBD1 (6 bases). The CDR3 loop spans 15 amino acids. The V and J ends lost 4 bases and 7 bases respectively, with 20 bases between them. From germline, CDR1 is SGHRS and CDR2 YFSETQ.

This sequence joins TRBV9 and TRBJ1-2; D gene unclear. CDR1 is SGDLS, CDR2 YYNGEE, per germline. V was pared by 0 bases and J by 8 bases, with 14 bases between. The length of the CDR3 is 14 residues. The DNA of the CDR3 is TGTGCCAGCAGCGTAGCTATGGTGGGCTCCGGCTACACCTTC. Translating it yields CASSVAMVGSGYTF. Filled out from reference TRBV9 and TRBJ1-2, the complete variable domain reads DSGVTQTPKHLITATGQRVTLRCSPRSGDLSVYWYQQSLDQGLQFLIQYYNGEERAKGNILERFSAQQFPDLHSELNLSSLELGDSALYFCASSVAMVGSGYTFGSGTRLTVV.

The chain recombines TRBV6-6 with TRBJ1-1; 10 positions agree with TRBD1. The V and J ends lost 8 bases and 5 bases, in that order; junction bases with no gene match: 11. Looked up from germline, CDR1 is MNHNY and CDR2 is SVGAGI (reference sequence). This CDR3 is 15 amino acids long. The CDR3 region is CASLTTTGGKTEAFF. The CDR3 region has the DNA TGTGCCAGCCTCACGACGACAGGGGGCAAGACTGAAGCTTTCTTT.

The genes are TRBV14 and TRBJ1-4, with 8 nucleotides matching TRBD1. V shed 4 bases and J 8 bases; nucleotides not matched to a gene: 9. CDR1 SGHDN and CDR2 FVKESK come from the germline V gene. The CDR3 contains 15 residues. The CDR3 DNA is TGTGCCAGCAGCCCTAATACAGGGGGAAGCGAAAAACTGTTTTTT. It specifies CASSPNTGGSEKLFF.

The chain joins TRBV9 to TRBJ2-3; 7 bases line up with TRBD1. The germline V gene encodes CDR1 SGDLS and CDR2 YYNGEE. V dropped 0 bases and J dropped 4; count of bases not matched to a gene: 5. There are 15 residues in the CDR3. This CDR3 reads CASSVGQGLADTQYF. The CDR3 nucleotides are TGTGCCAGCAGCGTAGGACAGGGCTTGGCAGATACGCAGTATTTT.

The chain recombines TRBV5-8 with TRBJ1-1; weak D call: TRBD1 (5 bases). The CDR3 consists of 15 residues. CDR1 is SGHTS, CDR2 YDEGEE, per germline. Trimming stripped 0 bases from V and 3 bases from J, with 12 bases between. The CDR3 bases are TGTGCCAGCAGCTTGGTTACGACGGGGGACACTGAAGCTTTCTTT. Translation gives CASSLVTTGDTEAFF.

V is TRBV12-3 or TRBV12-4 and J is TRBJ1-1; D ambiguous. The V and J ends lost 3 bases and 1 base respectively, with 6 bases between them. The CDR3 is 13 residues long. The CDR3 nucleotides read TGTGCCAGCAGTTTGGCCAGGAACACTGAAGCTTTCTTT. Translated, it gives CASSLARNTEAFF.

The chain couples TRBV4-1 to TRBJ1-5; D perhaps matches TRBD1 (5 bases). The CDR3 totals 15 residues. Germline loops: CDR1 MGHRA, CDR2 YSYEKL. Trimming cost V 1 base and J 4 bases, with 11 bases left between them. The DNA of the CDR3 is TGCGCCAGCAGCCAAGCGGCAGGGATGAATCAGCCCCAGCATTTT. Its protein product is CASSQAAGMNQPQHF.

The chain couples TRBV11-3 to TRBJ1-3, with D uncertain. The germline gives CDR1 SGHNT, CDR2 YENEEA. This CDR3 contains 14 residues. Trimming left V 0 bases short and J 0 bases short, with 3 bases between. In nucleotides, the CDR3 is TGTGCCAGCAGCTTAGACGTCTCTGGAAACACCATATATTTT. Translation: CASSLDVSGNTIYF.